This T cell receptor (beta chain) was sequenced in a study of T cells in Graves' hyperthyroidism and ophthalmopathy. Across the whole study: Peripheral blood specimens were obtained at initial diagnosis, prior to any treatment.

Amplification targeted TCR beta CDR3 regions from RNA transcripts. The TCR CDR3 first-round RT-PCR relied on the HTBI primer set. TCRdb reprocessed the multiplex PCR reads with MiXCR, giving one entry per CDR3 protein. Of 550,000 to 600,000 distinct CDR3 sequences in the sample, 14% were seen once. CDR1 ENHRY and CDR2 SYGVKD come from the germline V gene. The V and J ends lost 1 base and 7 bases respectively, with 14 bases between them. The CDR3 covers 15 residues. Study conclusions and caveats: Model predictions of ophthalmopathy came a median approximately seven months before onset. Most clonotypes that expanded in the thyroid above 0.001 also showed up in blood.

Any patient presenting with uncontrolled infection, other autoimmune disease, pregnancy or lactation was left out. This clonotype was seen repeatedly, ten times or more. Antigen unknown. The chain combines TRBV10-3 with TRBJ2-1, with D perhaps given as TRBD1 or TRBD2 (5 bases each). This clonotype was obtained from a woman aged 18-29 years with Graves' ophthalmopathy. The sequenced sample consisted of blood. CDR3 nucleotides: TGTGCCATCAGTGAGTTTGGAGCAGAGGGGAATGAGCAGTTCTTC. It specifies CAISEFGAEGNEQFF.